Here is one T cell receptor (beta chain) with its context. No antigen is known for it. The CDR3 contains 15 residues. Germline loops: CDR1 MNHEY, CDR2 SMNVEV (reference sequence). Trimming pared 3 bases from V and 1 base from J, leaving 12 bases between. The assay was immunoSEQ multiplex PCR, and TCRdb's table has in-frame clones only and misses some. The sample includes 15,000 to 20,000 clones, approximately 84% seen only once; the top ten take just under 5%. This entry belongs to a study of tumor-infiltrating lymphocytes in localized non-small cell lung cancer. Study information: Several tumor histologies, both smoking statuses, and some post-neoadjuvant chemotherapy samples were included. Each patient gave resected tumor and non-adjacent uninvolved lung tissue. Regarding the study as a whole: Different pieces of the same tissue were used for each assay. Tumor T-cell fraction from TCR sequencing was not associated with recurrence-free survival (p = 0.61).

The chain recombines TRBV27 with TRBJ2-5, with a weak D call TRBD2 (6 bases). Input material: lung tumor tissue. The clonotype was recovered from a human donor with non-small cell lung cancer. CDR3 DNA sequence: TGTGCCAGCAGTTTTTGGGCGGGGAGCCAAGAGACCCAGTACTTC. Its protein is CASSFWAGSQETQYF.